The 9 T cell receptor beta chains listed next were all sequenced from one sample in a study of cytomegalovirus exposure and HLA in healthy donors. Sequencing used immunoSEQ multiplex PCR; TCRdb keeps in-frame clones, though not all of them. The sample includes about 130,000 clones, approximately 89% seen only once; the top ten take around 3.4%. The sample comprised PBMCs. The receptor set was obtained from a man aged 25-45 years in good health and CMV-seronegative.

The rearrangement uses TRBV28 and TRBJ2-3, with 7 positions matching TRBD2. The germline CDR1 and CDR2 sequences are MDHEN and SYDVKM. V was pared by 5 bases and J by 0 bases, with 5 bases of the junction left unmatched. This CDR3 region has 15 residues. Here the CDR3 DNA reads TGTGCCAGCAGTCCTAAGCGGGGTAGCACAGATACGCAGTATTTT. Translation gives CASSPKRGSTDTQYF. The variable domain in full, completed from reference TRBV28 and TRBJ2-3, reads DVKVTQSSRYLVKRTGEKVFLECVQDMDHENMFWYRQDPGLGLRLIYFSYDVKMKEKGDIPEGYSVSREKKERFSLILESASTNQTSMYLCASSPKRGSTDTQYFGPGTRLTVL.

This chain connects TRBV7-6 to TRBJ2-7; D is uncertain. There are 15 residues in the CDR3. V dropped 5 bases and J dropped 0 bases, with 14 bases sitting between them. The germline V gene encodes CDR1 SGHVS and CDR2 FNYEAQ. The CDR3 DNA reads TGTGCCAGCAGCGATAGTGGATGGAGCTCCTACGAGCAGTACTTC. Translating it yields CASSDSGWSSYEQYF.

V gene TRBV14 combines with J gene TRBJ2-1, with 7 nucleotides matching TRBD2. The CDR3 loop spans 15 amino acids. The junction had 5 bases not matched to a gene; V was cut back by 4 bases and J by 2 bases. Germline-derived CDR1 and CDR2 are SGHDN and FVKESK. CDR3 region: CASSLVGGAYNEQFF. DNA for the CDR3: TGTGCCAGCAGCCTCGTGGGGGGGGCCTACAATGAGCAGTTCTTC.

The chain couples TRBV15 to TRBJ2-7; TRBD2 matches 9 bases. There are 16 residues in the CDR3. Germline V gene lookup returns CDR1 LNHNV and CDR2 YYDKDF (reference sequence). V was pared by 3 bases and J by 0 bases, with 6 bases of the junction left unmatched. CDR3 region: CATSRSPAGGSYEQYF. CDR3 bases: TGTGCCACCAGCAGGAGCCCAGCGGGGGGCTCCTACGAGCAGTACTTC.

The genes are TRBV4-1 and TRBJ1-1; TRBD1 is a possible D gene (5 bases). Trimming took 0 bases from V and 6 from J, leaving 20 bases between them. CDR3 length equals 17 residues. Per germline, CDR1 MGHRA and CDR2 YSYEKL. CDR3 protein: CASSQDLQGLMLPEAFF. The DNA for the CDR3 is TGCGCCAGCAGCCAAGATTTGCAGGGTCTCATGCTACCTGAAGCTTTCTTT.

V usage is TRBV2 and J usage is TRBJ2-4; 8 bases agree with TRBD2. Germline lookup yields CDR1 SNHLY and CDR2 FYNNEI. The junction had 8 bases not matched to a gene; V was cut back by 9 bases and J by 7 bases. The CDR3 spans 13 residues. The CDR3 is CASATGGTNIQYF. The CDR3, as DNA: TGTGCCAGTGCGACGGGGGGGACGAACATTCAGTACTTC. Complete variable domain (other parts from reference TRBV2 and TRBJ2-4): EPEVTQTPSHQVTQMGQEVILRCVPISNHLYFYWYRQILGQKVEFLVSFYNNEISEKSEIFDDQFSVERPDGSNFTLKIRSTKLEDSAMYFCASATGGTNIQYFGAGTRLSVL.

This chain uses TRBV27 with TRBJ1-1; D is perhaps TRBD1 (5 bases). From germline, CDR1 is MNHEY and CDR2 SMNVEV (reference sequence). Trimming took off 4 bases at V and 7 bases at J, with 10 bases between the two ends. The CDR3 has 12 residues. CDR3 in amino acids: CASSYRGSEAFF. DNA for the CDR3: TGTGCCAGCAGTTATAGGGGCAGTGAAGCTTTCTTT.

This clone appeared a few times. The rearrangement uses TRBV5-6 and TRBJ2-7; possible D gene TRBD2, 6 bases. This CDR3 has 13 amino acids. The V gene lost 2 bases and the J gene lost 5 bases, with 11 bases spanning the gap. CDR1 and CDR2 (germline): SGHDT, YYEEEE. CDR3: CASSFGGFNEQYF. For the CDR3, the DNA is TGTGCCAGCAGCTTTGGGGGGTTCAACGAGCAGTACTTC.

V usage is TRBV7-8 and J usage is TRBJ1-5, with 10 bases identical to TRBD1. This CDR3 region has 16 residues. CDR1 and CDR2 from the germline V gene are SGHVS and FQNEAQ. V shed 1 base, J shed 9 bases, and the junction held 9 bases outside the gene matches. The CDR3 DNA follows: TGTGCCAGCAGCTTAGTTGGGGGACAGGGGTCGAGGCCCCAGCATTTT. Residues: CASSLVGGQGSRPQHF.